This T cell receptor (beta chain) was identified in a study of blood T cell repertoires in COVID-19. Overall study context: Sites in the United States, Italy and Spain provided acute and convalescent COVID-19 samples. In each case, the material was cDNA or gDNA derived from T cells, B-cell-depleted T cells, or PBMCs.

V lost 3 bases, J lost 4 bases, and 13 bases lay in between. Germline CDR1 SGHTA, CDR2 FQGNSA. There are 14 residues in the CDR3. Original data processing: Counts of nucleated cells, estimated from reference gene primer amplification, were obtained. Method: immunoSEQ multiplex PCR; TCRdb's copy keeps in-frame clones and lacks some. Clonal size and the V and J genes are those of that table, whereas D and trimming came from the DNA. The table lists about 240,000 clones, 83% of them singletons. The sample was peripheral blood. This clonotype originated in a human donor in a cohort sampled during active COVID-19. The chain carries TRBV7-2 and TRBJ2-7; D is possibly TRBD2 (6 bases). The CDR3 protein is CASSLPGLAYEQYF. In nucleotides, the CDR3 is TGTGCCAGCAGCTTGCCGGGACTGGCATACGAGCAGTACTTC.